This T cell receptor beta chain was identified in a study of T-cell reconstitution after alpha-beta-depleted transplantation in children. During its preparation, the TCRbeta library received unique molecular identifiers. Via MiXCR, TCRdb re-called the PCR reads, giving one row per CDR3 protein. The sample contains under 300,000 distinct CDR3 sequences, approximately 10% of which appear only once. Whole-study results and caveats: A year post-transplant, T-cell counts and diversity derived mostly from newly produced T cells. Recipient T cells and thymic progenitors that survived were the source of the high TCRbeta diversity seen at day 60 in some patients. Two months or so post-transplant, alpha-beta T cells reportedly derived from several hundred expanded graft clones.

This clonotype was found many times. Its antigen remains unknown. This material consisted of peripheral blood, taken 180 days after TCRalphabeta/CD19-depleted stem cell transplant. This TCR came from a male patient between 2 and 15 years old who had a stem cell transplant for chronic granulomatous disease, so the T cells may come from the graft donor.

The CDR3 nucleotides read TGTGCCAGCTCACCGGGACTAGCTGAAGAGCAGTACTTC. It translates to CASSPGLAEEQYF. The genes are TRBV18 and TRBJ2-7; TRBD2 matches at 9 bases. V trimming: 3 bases; J trimming: 7 bases; junction bases outside the gene matches: 4. The CDR3 spans 13 residues. CDR1 is KGHSH, CDR2 LQKENI, per germline.